The source of this T cell receptor (beta chain) is a study of blood T cells in healthy people across ages. The study's findings and limits: Long-lived and aged donors differed, with more naive CD4+ cells and higher diversity in the long-lived. Among T cells, TCR beta diversity per million cells dropped roughly linearly as age rose.

Then a second PCR, running roughly 7 to 11 cycles, was carried out with a sample-barcoded 5' primer and a J-beta primer mix. TCRdb re-called the 5' RACE reads through MiXCR, storing one row per CDR3 protein. The repertoire holds approximately 780,000 distinct CDR3 sequences, under 30% seen once, with 3% in the top ten. Germline CDR1 MNHEY, CDR2 SVGAGI. This CDR3 has 13 residues. Concerning this clonotype: The antigen remains undetermined.

The data also belong to a second study, concerning T cells of mothers and their children.

The rearrangement links TRBV6-5 to TRBJ2-1; TRBD1 aligns across 7 bases. The better agreement between TRBJ2-5 and the DNA end casts doubt on the J call. This receptor was identified in a boy aged 5-17 years in good health. Specimen: blood. CDR3 bases: TGTGCCAGCAACCCAGGGCAGGGGGTGACCCAGTACTTC. As protein: CASNPGQGVTQYF.